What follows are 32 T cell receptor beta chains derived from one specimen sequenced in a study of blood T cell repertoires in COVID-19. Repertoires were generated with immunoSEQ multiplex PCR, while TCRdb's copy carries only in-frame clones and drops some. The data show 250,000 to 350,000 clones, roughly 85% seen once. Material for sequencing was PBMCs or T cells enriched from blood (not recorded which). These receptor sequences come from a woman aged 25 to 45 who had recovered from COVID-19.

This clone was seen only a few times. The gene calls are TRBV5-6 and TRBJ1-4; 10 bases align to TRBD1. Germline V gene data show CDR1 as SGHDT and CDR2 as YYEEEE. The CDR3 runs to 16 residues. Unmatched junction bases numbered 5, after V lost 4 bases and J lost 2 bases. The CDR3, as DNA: TGTGCCAGCAGCATAGGGACAGGGGCGACTAATGAAAAACTGTTTTTT. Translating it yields CASSIGTGATNEKLFF.

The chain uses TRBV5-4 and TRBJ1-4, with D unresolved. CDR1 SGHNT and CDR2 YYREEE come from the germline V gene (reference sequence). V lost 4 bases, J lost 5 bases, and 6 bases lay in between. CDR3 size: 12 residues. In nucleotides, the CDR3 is TGTGCCAGCAGCCAGAGGAATGAAAAACTGTTTTTT. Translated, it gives CASSQRNEKLFF.

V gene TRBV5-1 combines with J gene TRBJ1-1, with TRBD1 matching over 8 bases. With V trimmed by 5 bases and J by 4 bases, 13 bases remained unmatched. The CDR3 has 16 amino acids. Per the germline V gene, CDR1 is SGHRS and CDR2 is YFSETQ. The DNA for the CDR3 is TGCGCCAGCAGGAACTACCTCAGGGGGCAGGGCACTGAAGCTTTCTTT. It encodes CASRNYLRGQGTEAFF. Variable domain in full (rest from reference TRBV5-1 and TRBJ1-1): KAGVTQTPRYLIKTRGQQVTLSCSPISGHRSVSWYQQTPGQGLQFLFEYFSETQRNKGNFPGRFSGRQFSNSRSEMNVSTLELGDSALYLCASRNYLRGQGTEAFFGQGTRLTVV.

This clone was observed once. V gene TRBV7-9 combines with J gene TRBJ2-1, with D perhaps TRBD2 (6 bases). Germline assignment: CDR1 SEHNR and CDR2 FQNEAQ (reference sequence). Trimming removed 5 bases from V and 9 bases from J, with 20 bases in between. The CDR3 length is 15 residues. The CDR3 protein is CASSRAEGLEIEQFF. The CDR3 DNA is TGTGCCAGCAGCCGGGCGGAGGGGTTGGAAATTGAGCAGTTCTTC.

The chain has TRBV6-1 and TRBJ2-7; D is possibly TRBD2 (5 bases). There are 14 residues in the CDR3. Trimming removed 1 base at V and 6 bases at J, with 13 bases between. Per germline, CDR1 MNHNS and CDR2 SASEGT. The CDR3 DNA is TGTGCCAGCAGTGAAGGAGGTACCCGGGGCGAGCAGTACTTC. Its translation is CASSEGGTRGEQYF.

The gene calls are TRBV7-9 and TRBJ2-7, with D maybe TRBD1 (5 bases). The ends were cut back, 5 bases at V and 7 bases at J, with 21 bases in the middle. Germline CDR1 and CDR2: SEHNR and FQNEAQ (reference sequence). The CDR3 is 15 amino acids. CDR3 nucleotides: TGTGCCAGCAGCGCGAGACAGTCCACCGGAGTAGAGCAGTACTTC. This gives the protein CASSARQSTGVEQYF.

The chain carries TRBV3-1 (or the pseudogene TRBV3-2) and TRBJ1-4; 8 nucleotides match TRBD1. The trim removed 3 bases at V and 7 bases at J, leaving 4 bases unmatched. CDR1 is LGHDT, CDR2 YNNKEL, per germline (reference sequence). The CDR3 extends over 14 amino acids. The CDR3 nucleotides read TGTGCCAGCAGCCATAGGACAGGGACTGAAAAACTGTTTTTT. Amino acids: CASSHRTGTEKLFF.

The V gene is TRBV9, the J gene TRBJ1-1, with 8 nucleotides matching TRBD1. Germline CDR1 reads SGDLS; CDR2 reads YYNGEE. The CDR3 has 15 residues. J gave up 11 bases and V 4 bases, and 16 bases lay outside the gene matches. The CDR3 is CASSLLGQGASPAFF. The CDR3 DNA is TGTGCCAGCAGCTTACTAGGACAGGGCGCTAGTCCGGCTTTCTTT.

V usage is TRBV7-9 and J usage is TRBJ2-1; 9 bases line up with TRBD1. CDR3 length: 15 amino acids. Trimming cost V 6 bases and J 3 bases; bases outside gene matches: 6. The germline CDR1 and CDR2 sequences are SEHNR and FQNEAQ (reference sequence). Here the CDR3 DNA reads TGTGCCAGCAGTCGCCGGGACAGGGACTACAATGAGCAGTTCTTC. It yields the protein CASSRRDRDYNEQFF. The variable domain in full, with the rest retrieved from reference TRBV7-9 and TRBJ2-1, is DTGVSQNPRHKITKRGQNVTFRCDPISEHNRLYWYRQTLGQGPEFLTYFQNEAQLEKSRLLSDRFSAERPKGSFSTLEIQRTEQGDSAMYLCASSRRDRDYNEQFFGPGTRLTVL.

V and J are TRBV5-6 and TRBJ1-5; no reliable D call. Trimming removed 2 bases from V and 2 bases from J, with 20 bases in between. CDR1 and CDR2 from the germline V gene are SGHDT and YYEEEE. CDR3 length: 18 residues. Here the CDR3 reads CASSFGGRRVAGNQPQHF. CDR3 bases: TGTGCCAGCAGCTTTGGAGGTAGGAGAGTGGCGGGCAATCAGCCCCAGCATTTT.

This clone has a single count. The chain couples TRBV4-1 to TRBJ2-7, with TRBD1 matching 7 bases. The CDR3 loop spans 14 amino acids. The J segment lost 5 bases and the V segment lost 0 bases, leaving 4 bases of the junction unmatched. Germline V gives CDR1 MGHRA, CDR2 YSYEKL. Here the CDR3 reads CASSQDPGGDEQYF. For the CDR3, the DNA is TGCGCCAGCAGCCAAGACCCAGGGGGTGACGAGCAGTACTTC.

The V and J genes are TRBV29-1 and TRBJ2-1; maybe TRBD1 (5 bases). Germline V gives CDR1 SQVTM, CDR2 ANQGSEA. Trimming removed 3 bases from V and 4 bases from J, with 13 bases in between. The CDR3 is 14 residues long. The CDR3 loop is CSVEQGRGYNEQFF. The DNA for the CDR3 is TGCAGCGTTGAGCAGGGAAGAGGTTACAATGAGCAGTTCTTC.

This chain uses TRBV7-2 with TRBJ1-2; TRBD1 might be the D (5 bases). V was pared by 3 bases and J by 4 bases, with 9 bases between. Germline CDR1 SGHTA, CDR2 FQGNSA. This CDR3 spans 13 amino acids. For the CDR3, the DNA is TGTGCCAGCAGCTTTCCAGGGTCCTATGGCTACACCTTC. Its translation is CASSFPGSYGYTF.

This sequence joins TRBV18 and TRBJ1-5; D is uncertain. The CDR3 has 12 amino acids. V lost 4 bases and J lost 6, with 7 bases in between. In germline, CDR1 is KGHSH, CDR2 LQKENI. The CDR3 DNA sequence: TGTGCCAGCTCACTCTTATCTCAGCCCCAGCATTTT. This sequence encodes CASSLLSQPQHF.

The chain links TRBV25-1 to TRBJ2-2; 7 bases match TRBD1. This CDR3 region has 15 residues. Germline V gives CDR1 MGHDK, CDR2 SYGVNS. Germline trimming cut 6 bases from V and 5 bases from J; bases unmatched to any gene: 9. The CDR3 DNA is TGTGCCAGCAGGTCACAGGGGTCTGGTACCGGGGAGCTGTTTTTT. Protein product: CASRSQGSGTGELFF.

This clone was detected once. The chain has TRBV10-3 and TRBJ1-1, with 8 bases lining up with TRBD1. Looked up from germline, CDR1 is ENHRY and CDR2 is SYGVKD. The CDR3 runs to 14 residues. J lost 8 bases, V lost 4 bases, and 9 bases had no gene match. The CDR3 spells CAISGRGQPGEAFF. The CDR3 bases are TGTGCCATCAGTGGCAGGGGGCAGCCAGGGGAAGCTTTCTTT.

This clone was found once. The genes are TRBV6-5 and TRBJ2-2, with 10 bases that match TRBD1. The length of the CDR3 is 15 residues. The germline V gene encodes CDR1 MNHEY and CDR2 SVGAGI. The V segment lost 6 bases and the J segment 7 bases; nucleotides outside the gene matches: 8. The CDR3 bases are TGTGCCAGCAGCCACGGACAGGGGGTAATCGGGGAGCTGTTTTTT. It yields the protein CASSHGQGVIGELFF.

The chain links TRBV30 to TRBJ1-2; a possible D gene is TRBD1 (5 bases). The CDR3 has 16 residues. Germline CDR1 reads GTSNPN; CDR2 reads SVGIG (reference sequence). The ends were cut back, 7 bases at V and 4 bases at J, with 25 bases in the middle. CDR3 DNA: TGTGCCTCAAAAACCCCTGTTCGGGGGGAAGCCTATGGCTACACCTTC. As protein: CASKTPVRGEAYGYTF.

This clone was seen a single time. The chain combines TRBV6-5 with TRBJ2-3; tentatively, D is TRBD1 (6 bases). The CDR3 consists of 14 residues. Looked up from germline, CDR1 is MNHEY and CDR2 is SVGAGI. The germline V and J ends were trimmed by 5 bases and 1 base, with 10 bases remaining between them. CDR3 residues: CASSPTGRTDTQYF. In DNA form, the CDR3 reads TGTGCCAGCAGTCCGACAGGCCGCACAGATACGCAGTATTTT.

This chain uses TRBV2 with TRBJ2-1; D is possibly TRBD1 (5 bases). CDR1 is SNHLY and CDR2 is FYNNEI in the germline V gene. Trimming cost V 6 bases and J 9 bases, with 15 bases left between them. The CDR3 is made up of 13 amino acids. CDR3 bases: TGTGCCAGCAGCCCCGAGGATAGGGGTGAGCAGTTCTTC. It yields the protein CASSPEDRGEQFF.

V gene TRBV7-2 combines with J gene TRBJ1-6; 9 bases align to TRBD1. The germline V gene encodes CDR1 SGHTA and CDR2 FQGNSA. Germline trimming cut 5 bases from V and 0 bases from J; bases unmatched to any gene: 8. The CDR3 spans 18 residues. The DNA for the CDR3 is TGTGCCAGCAGCCCGTCCCGGGACAGGGTCTCCTATAATTCACCCCTCCACTTT. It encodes CASSPSRDRVSYNSPLHF.

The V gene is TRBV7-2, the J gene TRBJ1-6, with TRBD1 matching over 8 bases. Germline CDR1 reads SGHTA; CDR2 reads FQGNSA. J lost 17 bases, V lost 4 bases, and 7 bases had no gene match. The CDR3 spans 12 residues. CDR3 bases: TGTGCCAGCAGCTACGACAGGGGTTCAATCCACTTT. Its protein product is CASSYDRGSIHF.

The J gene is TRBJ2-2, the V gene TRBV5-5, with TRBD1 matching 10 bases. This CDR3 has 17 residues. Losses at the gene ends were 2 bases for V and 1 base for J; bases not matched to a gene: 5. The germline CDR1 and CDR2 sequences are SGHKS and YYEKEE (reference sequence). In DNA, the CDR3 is TGTGCCAGCAGCTTCCCTCGGACAGGGGGGAACACCGGGGAGCTGTTTTTT. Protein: CASSFPRTGGNTGELFF.

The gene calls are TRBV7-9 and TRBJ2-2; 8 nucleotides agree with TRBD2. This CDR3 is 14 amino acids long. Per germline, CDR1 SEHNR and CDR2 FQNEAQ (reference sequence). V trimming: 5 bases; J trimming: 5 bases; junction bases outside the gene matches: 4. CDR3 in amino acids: CASSRTSRTGELFF. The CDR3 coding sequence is TGTGCCAGCAGCCGGACTAGCCGGACCGGGGAGCTGTTTTTT.

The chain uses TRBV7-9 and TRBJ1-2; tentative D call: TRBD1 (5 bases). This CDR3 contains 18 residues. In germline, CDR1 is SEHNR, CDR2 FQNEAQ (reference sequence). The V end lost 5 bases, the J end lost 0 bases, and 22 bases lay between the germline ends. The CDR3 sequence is CASSPGTQLPPSNYGYTF. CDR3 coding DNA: TGTGCCAGCAGCCCCGGGACTCAATTACCCCCCTCTAACTATGGCTACACCTTC.

As DNA, the CDR3 is TGTGCCAGCAGTTACTCGGGGCAGGGGCGCGTGGATGGCTACACCTTC. Protein product: CASSYSGQGRVDGYTF. V is TRBV6-5 and J is TRBJ1-2, with D possibly matching TRBD1 (6 bases). Germline V gene lookup returns CDR1 MNHEY and CDR2 SVGAGI. The V gene lost 0 bases and the J gene lost 6 bases, with 17 bases spanning the gap. This CDR3 is built from 16 residues.

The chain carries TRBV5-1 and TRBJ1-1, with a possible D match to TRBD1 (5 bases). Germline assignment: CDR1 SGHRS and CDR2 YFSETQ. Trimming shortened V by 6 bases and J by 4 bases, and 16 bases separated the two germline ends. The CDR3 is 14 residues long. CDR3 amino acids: CASTLRGSSTEAFF. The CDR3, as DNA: TGCGCCAGCACCCTTCGGGGGTCTTCCACTGAAGCTTTCTTT.

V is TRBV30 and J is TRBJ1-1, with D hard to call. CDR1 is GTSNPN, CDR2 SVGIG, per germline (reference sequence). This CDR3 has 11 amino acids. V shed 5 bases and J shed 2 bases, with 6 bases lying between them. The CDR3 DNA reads TGTGCCTGGGGCAGTAACACTGAAGCTTTCTTT. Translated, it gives CAWGSNTEAFF.

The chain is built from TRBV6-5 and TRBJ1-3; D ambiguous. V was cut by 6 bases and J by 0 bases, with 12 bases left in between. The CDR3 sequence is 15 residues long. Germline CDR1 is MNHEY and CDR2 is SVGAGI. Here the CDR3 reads CASSKIHPSGNTIYF. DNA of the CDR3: TGTGCCAGCAGCAAAATACACCCCTCTGGAAACACCATATATTTT.

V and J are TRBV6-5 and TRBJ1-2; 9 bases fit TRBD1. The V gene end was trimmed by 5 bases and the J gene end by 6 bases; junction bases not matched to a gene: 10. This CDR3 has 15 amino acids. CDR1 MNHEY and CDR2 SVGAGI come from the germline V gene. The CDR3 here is CASSQRQGGGDGYTF. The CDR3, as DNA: TGTGCCAGCAGTCAAAGACAGGGGGGAGGTGATGGCTACACCTTC.

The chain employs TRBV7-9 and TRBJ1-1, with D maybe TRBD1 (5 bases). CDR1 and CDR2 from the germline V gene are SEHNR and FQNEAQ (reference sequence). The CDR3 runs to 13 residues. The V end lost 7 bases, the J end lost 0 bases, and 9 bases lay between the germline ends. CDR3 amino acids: CASTWGVNTEAFF. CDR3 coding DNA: TGTGCCAGCACCTGGGGGGTGAACACTGAAGCTTTCTTT.

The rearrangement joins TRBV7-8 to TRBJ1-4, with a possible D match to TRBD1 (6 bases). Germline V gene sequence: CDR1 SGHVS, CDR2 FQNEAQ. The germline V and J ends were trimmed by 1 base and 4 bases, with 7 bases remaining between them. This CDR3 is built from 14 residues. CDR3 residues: CASSLGRGNEKLFF. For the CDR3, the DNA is TGTGCCAGCAGCTTAGGCAGGGGTAATGAAAAACTGTTTTTT. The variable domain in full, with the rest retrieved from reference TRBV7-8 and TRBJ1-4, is GAGVSQSPRYKVAKRGQDVALRCDPISGHVSLFWYQQALGQGPEFLTYFQNEAQLDKSGLPSDRFFAERPEGSVSTLKIQRTQQEDSAVYLCASSLGRGNEKLFFGSGTQLSVL.